What follows are 18 T cell receptor beta chains derived from one specimen sequenced in a study of blood T cell repertoires in COVID-19. Generated by immunoSEQ multiplex PCR, the TCRdb table keeps only in-frame clones and is missing some. The table lists approximately 53,000 clones, approximately 81% of them singletons. The sample taken for sequencing was peripheral blood. These TCRs come from a woman at least 80 years old with COVID-19, enrolled during active disease.

The chain is built from TRBV4-1 and TRBJ2-2; 10 bases match TRBD1. Looked up from germline, CDR1 is MGHRA and CDR2 is YSYEKL. With 2 bases clipped from V and 4 bases from J, the junction kept 7 bases outside the gene matches. The CDR3 is 17 amino acids. CDR3 residues: CASSQQLRTGGTGELFF. The CDR3 DNA sequence: TGCGCCAGCAGCCAACAACTCCGGACAGGGGGCACCGGGGAGCTGTTTTTT.

The chain couples TRBV7-2 to TRBJ2-3; D is unclear. This CDR3 is built from 12 residues. V lost 4 bases and J lost 2, with 4 bases in between. Per the germline V gene, CDR1 is SGHTA and CDR2 is FQGNSA. The CDR3 loop reads CASSSFTDTQYF. DNA of the CDR3: TGTGCCAGCAGCTCTTTCACAGATACGCAGTATTTT.

The chain links TRBV11-2 to TRBJ2-1; possibly TRBD2 for D (6 bases). With 0 bases removed from V and 4 bases from J, the gap between germline ends came to 13 bases. The germline gives CDR1 SGHAT, CDR2 FQNNGV. The CDR3 consists of 16 residues. CDR3 sequence: CASSLDGDFPYNEQFF. For the CDR3, the DNA is TGTGCCAGCAGCTTAGACGGGGACTTCCCATACAATGAGCAGTTCTTC.

V is TRBV7-2 and J is TRBJ2-5, with 7 bases that match TRBD1. Germline V CDR1 and CDR2: SGHTA, FQGNSA. This CDR3 spans 17 amino acids. The V segment lost 4 bases and the J segment 1 base; nucleotides outside the gene matches: 12. The CDR3, as DNA: TGTGCCAGCAGCTCCCCACCGGGACAGAGAGTCCAAGAGACCCAGTACTTC. It translates to CASSSPPGQRVQETQYF.

The rearrangement links TRBV21-1 to TRBJ2-1; the D segment call TRBD2 is taken from the table without a DNA check. TRBV21-1 is classified as a pseudogene. The CDR3 consists of 17 residues. CDR3 DNA: TGTGCCAGCAGCAAAGTTGGAGGGACTAGCGGGAGAAATGAGCAGTTCTTC. This translates into CASSKVGGTSGRNEQFF.

This sequence joins TRBV4-1 and TRBJ1-2, with 7 bases fitting TRBD1. This CDR3 spans 14 amino acids. CDR1 MGHRA and CDR2 YSYEKL come from the germline V gene. J gave up 8 bases and V 0 bases, and 6 bases lay outside the gene matches. DNA for the CDR3: TGCGCCAGCAGCCAAGATTTACAGGGGTGGGGCTACACCTTC. Its protein is CASSQDLQGWGYTF.

The rearrangement uses TRBV6-5 and TRBJ2-4, with 7 bases that match TRBD1. Germline V gene data show CDR1 as MNHEY and CDR2 as SVGAGI. V lost 0 bases, J lost 7 bases, and 6 bases stayed unmatched. The CDR3 spans 15 residues. The CDR3 protein is CASSYSRTGDNIQYF. CDR3 DNA: TGTGCCAGCAGTTACTCCCGGACAGGTGATAACATTCAGTACTTC.

This clone was recorded a few times. In the same sample, other DNA sequences code for this CDR3. The V call is TRBV10-3, the J call TRBJ2-7, with 8 nucleotides matching TRBD2. After removal of 11 bases from V and 0 bases from J, the junction contained 9 bases not matched to a gene. From germline, CDR1 is ENHRY and CDR2 SYGVKD. This CDR3 has 14 residues. The CDR3 DNA reads TGTGCCGGGGGTGCGGGGGGTAGCTCCTACGAGCAGTACTTC. Translated, it gives CAGGAGGSSYEQYF.

This chain connects TRBV30 to TRBJ2-7, with TRBD2 matching 9 bases. The CDR3 covers 13 residues. CDR1 GTSNPN and CDR2 SVGIG come from the germline V gene (reference sequence). V gave up 3 bases and J gave up 2 bases; unmatched junction bases: 2. CDR3 sequence reads: CAWSLAGTYEQYF. The CDR3 nucleotides read TGTGCCTGGAGCCTAGCGGGAACCTACGAGCAGTACTTC.

The chain couples TRBV4-1 to TRBJ2-7, with TRBD1 as a possible D gene (6 bases). This CDR3 has 15 residues. The V end was cut by 1 base, the J end by 1 base, with 11 bases between. The V gene's germline CDR1 is MGHRA and CDR2 YSYEKL. CDR3 DNA: TGCGCCAGCAGCCAAGTCGGCAGGGGTTCCTACGAGCAGTACTTC. Translating gives CASSQVGRGSYEQYF.

This chain connects TRBV29-1 to TRBJ2-1, with D possibly TRBD1 on 6 matching bases. Between the trimmed V and J ends, which lost 4 bases and 0 bases, there was a span of 13 bases. In germline, CDR1 is SQVTM, CDR2 ANQGSEA. This CDR3 spans 15 amino acids. CDR3 bases: TGCAGCGTTGGCATGGACAGTAGCTCCTACAATGAGCAGTTCTTC. Its protein is CSVGMDSSSYNEQFF.

The rearrangement links TRBV25-1 to TRBJ2-1; perhaps TRBD1 as D (6 bases). Germline assignment: CDR1 MGHDK and CDR2 SYGVNS. This CDR3 contains 14 residues. The germline V and J ends were trimmed by 4 bases and 3 bases, with 10 bases remaining between them. In DNA form, the CDR3 reads TGTGCCAGCAGTGGTACAGGGTACTACAATGAGCAGTTCTTC. Its protein product is CASSGTGYYNEQFF.

This clone was counted a single time. J is TRBJ1-1 and V is TRBV5-1; TRBD1 agrees at 10 bases. The CDR3 runs to 16 residues. Losses at the gene ends were 4 bases for V and 0 bases for J; bases not matched to a gene: 6. From germline, CDR1 is SGHRS and CDR2 YFSETQ. The CDR3 loop is CASSTGTGAMNTEAFF. The DNA for the CDR3 is TGCGCCAGCAGCACCGGGACAGGGGCAATGAACACTGAAGCTTTCTTT.

The CDR3 here is CASSQSGGTDTQYF. The CDR3 nucleotides read TGTGCCAGCAGCCAAAGCGGGGGCACAGATACGCAGTATTTT. The genes are TRBV7-3 and TRBJ2-3; 7 bases align to TRBD2. The CDR3 consists of 14 residues. Germline V gene data show CDR1 as SGHTA and CDR2 as FQGTGA. With 5 bases clipped from V and 1 base from J, the junction kept 3 bases outside the gene matches.

This clone is a singleton in its sample. This chain joins TRBV18 and TRBJ2-1, with 12 bases lining up with TRBD1. V dropped 1 base and J dropped 9; count of bases not matched to a gene: 4. The CDR3 is 15 residues long. CDR1 is KGHSH, CDR2 LQKENI, per germline. The CDR3, as DNA: TGTGCCAGCTCACCACGCGGGACAGGGGGCGTTGAGCAGTTCTTC. This encodes CASSPRGTGGVEQFF.

The chain uses TRBV19 and TRBJ1-6; the match to TRBD1 covers 7 bases. Germline CDR1 LNHDA, CDR2 SQIVND (reference sequence). V lost 5 bases to trimming and J lost 7 bases; unmatched junction nucleotides: 8. This CDR3 is built from 15 residues. The CDR3: CASSPQRTGNSPLHF. For the CDR3, the DNA is TGTGCCAGTAGTCCTCAAAGGACAGGAAATTCACCCCTCCACTTT.

This clone was counted between two and nine times. The rearrangement uses TRBV9 and TRBJ2-1; 7 bases fit TRBD2. Germline V gene lookup returns CDR1 SGDLS and CDR2 YYNGEE. The CDR3 has 16 residues. The junction had 9 bases not matched to a gene; V was cut back by 4 bases and J by 2 bases. Here the CDR3 DNA reads TGTGCCAGCAGCCCCGTTACGGGAGGCCCCTACAATGAGCAGTTCTTC. It codes for CASSPVTGGPYNEQFF. Based on the CDR3 plus reference TRBV9 and TRBJ2-1, the full variable domain is DSGVTQTPKHLITATGQRVTLRCSPRSGDLSVYWYQQSLDQGLQFLIQYYNGEERAKGNILERFSAQQFPDLHSELNLSSLELGDSALYFCASSPVTGGPYNEQFFGPGTRLTVL.

This rearrangement joins TRBV7-2 to TRBJ1-2; D not certain. The V gene's germline CDR1 is SGHTA and CDR2 FQGNSA. Trimming stripped 5 bases from V and 3 bases from J, with 19 bases between. The CDR3 consists of 16 residues. The CDR3 DNA sequence: TGTGCCAGCAGCCCCCCCCCAAGAGGGCGGGACTATGGCTACACCTTC. Encoded protein: CASSPPPRGRDYGYTF.